This is a list of T cell receptor beta chains from one sample in a study of T cell changes during pregnancy in multiple sclerosis. The table came from immunoSEQ multiplex PCR; TCRdb's copy has only in-frame clones and leaves some out. Of around 56,000 clones in the sample, around nine tenths were seen once. Source: peripheral blood, taken in the third trimester of pregnancy. These receptors were collected from a female donor in good health, enrolled as a control in a pregnancy study. The CDR3 runs from the conserved cysteine through the conserved F or W.

>TRBV19|TRBJ2-4
CASSSGRNIQYF
>TRBV5-1|TRBJ2-6
CASSFGHRQGARGANVLTF
>TRBV4-1|TRBJ2-2
CASSIPGGYTGELFF
>TRBV11-2|TRBJ2-5
CASSFRLAFQETQYF
>TRBV2|TRBJ1-4
CASSVQGAANEKLFF
>TRBV11-3|TRBJ2-5
CASSPVALQETQYF
>TRBV9|TRBJ2-7
CASSTGGGNEQYF
>TRBV6-1|TRBJ1-1
CASSEAGRGNAEAFF
>TRBV7-7|TRBJ1-4
CASSPYLGGDEKLFF
>TRBV4-1|TRBJ2-7
CASSQVGSGTYEQYF
>TRBV5-1|TRBJ1-3
CASSSQAGLTSGNTIYF
>TRBV5-6|TRBJ1-6
CASTPWGRNSPLHF
>TRBV28|TRBJ2-7
CASSLLAGENEQYF
>TRBV7-9|TRBJ2-2
CASSLVQGGFTGELFF
>TRBV5-8|TRBJ2-3
CASSLAASRSDTQYF
>TRBV7-3|TRBJ1-1
CASSLNSAGGTEAFF
>TRBV19|TRBJ2-4
CASSAQTGGQLRSKNIQYF
>TRBV5-8|TRBJ1-1
CASSLMAPEAFF
>TRBV5-8|TRBJ2-3
CASSLSGGSTDTQYF
>TRBV2|TRBJ1-1
CASSAVTGGTEAFF
>TRBV7-8|TRBJ1-2
CASSSHQGSFNYGYTF
>TRBV4-1|TRBJ2-1
CASSPQAIGGRYEQFF